This T cell receptor beta chain was sequenced in a study of early T cells in non-severe SARS-CoV-2 infection. TCRdb analysed the 5' RACE reads with MiXCR anew, one entry per CDR3 protein. The table lists approximately 100,000 distinct CDR3 sequences, roughly 17% of them singletons. The CDR3 has 12 residues. The V gene lost 6 bases and the J gene lost 5 bases, with 10 bases spanning the gap. Germline CDR1 reads LNHNV; CDR2 reads YYDKDF (reference sequence). This TCR was sampled from an adult who was a healthcare worker with PCR-confirmed SARS-CoV-2 infection or an uninfected control (not recorded which). The sequencing sample was made of whole blood. V usage is TRBV15 and J usage is TRBJ2-5; D remains ambiguous. CDR3 nucleotides: TGTGCCACCAGGGATACTGGGGAGACCCAGTACTTC. It codes for CATRDTGETQYF.